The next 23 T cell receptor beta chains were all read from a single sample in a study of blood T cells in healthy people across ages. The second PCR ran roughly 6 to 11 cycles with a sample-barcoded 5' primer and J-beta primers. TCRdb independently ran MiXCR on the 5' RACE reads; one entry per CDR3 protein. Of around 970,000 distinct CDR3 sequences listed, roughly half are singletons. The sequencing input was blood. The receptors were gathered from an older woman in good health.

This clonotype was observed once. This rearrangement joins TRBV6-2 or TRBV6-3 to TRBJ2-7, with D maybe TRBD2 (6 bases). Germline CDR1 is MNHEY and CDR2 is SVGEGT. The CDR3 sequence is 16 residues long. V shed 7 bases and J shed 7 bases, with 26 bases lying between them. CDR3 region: CASTLLETAGLNEQYF. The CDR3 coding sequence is TGTGCCAGCACCTTACTAGAGACTGCGGGGCTCAATGAGCAGTACTTC.

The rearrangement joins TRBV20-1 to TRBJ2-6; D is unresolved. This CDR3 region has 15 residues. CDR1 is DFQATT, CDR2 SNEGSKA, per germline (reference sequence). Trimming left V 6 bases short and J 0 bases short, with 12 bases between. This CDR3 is CSAPNPDSGANVLTF. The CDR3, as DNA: TGCAGTGCCCCCAATCCTGACTCTGGGGCCAACGTCCTGACTTTC.

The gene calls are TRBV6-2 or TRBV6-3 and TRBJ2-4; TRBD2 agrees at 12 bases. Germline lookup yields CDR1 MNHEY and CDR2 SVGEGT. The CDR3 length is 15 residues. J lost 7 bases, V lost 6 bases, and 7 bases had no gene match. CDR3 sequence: CASSRLAGDVNIQYF. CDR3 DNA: TGTGCCAGCAGCCGACTAGCGGGAGATGTGAACATTCAGTACTTC.

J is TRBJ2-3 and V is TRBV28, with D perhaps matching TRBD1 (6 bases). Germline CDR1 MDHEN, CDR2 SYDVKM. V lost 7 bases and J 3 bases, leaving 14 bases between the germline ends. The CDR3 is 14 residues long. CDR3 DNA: TGTGCCAGCAACCTCCTCACAGGGACAGATACGCAGTATTTT. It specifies CASNLLTGTDTQYF.

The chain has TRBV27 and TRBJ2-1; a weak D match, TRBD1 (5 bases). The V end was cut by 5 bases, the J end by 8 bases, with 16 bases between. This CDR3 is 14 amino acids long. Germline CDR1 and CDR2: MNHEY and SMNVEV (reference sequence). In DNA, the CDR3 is TGTGCCAGCAGTCCCCTAGGCAGGGCGGATGAGCAGTTCTTC. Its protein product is CASSPLGRADEQFF.

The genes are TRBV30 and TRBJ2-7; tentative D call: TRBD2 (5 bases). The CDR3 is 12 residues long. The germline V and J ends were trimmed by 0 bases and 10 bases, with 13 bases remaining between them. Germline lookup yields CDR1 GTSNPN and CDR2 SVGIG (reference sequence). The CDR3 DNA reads TGTGCCTGGAGTGTACCCACTTCGGGACAGTACTTC. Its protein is CAWSVPTSGQYF.

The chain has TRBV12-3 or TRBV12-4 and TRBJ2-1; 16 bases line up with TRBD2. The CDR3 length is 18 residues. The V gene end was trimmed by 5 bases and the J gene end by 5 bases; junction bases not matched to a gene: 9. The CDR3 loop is CASSVGLAGGMGDNEQFF. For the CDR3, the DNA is TGTGCCAGCAGTGTGGGACTAGCGGGAGGGATGGGCGACAATGAGCAGTTCTTC.

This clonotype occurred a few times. The CDR3, as DNA: TGTGCCAGCAGTCCTGGGAACAGGCCCCTCTATGGCTACACCTTC. Its protein is CASSPGNRPLYGYTF. The V and J genes are TRBV6-5 and TRBJ1-2; TRBD1 might be the D (5 bases). CDR3 length: 15 residues. Trimming left V 5 bases short and J 4 bases short, with 17 bases between. CDR1 is MNHEY and CDR2 is SVGAGI in the germline V gene.

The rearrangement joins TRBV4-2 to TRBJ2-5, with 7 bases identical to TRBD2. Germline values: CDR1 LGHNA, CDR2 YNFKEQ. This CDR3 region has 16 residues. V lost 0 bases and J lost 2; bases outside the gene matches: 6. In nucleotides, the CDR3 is TGTGCCAGCAGCCAAGAAGGACGAGCGGGACAAGAGACCCAGTACTTC. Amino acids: CASSQEGRAGQETQYF.

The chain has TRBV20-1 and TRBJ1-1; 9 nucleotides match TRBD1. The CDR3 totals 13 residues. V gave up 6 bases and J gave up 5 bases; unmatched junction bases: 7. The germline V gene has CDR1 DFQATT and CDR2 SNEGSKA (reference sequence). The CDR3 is CSAQDRGWTEAFF. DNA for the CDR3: TGCAGTGCCCAGGACAGGGGTTGGACTGAAGCTTTCTTT.

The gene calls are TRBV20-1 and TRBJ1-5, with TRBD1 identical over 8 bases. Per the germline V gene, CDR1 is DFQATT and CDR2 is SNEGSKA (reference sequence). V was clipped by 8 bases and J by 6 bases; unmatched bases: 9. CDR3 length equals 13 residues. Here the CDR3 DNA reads TGCAGTACATCCCCGACAGGGGCTCAGCCCCAGCATTTT. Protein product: CSTSPTGAQPQHF.

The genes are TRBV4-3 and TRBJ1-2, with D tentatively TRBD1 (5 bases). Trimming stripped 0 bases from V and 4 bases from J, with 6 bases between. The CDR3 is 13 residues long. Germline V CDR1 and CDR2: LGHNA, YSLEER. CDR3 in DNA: TGCGCCAGCAGCCAAGACGGGGGCTATGGCTACACCTTC. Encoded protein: CASSQDGGYGYTF.

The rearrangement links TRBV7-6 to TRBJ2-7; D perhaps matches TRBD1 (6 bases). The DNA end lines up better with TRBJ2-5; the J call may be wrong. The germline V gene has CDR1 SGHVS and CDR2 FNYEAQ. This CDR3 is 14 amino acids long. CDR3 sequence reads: CASSLATGKETQYF. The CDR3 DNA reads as TGTGCCAGCAGCTTAGCAACAGGGAAGGAGACCCAGTACTTC.

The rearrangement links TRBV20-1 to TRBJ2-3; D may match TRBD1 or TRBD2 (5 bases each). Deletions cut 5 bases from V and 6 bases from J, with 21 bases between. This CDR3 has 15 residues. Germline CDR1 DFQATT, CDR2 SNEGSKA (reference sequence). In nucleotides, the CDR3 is TGCAGTGCTGACTCAACGAGCGAGGGGTGGGATACGCAGTATTTT. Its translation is CSADSTSEGWDTQYF.

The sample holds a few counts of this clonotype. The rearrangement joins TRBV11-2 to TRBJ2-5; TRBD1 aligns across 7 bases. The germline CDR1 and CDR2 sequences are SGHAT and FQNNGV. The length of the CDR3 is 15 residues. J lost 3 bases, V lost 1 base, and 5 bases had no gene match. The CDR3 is CASSLGPDREETQYF. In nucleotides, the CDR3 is TGTGCCAGCAGCTTAGGACCCGACAGGGAAGAGACCCAGTACTTC. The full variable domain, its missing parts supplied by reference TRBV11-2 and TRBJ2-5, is EAGVAQSPRYKIIEKRQSVAFWCNPISGHATLYWYQQILGQGPKLLIQFQNNGVVDDSQLPKDRFSAERLKGVDSTLKIQPAKLEDSAVYLCASSLGPDREETQYFGPGTRLLVL.

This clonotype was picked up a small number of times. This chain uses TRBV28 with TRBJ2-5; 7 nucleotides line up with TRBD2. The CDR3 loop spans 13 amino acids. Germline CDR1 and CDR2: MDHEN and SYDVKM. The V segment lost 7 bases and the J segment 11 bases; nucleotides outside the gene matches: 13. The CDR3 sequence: CASTFPGGWEQYF. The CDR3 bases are TGTGCCAGCACCTTTCCGGGGGGTTGGGAGCAGTACTTC.

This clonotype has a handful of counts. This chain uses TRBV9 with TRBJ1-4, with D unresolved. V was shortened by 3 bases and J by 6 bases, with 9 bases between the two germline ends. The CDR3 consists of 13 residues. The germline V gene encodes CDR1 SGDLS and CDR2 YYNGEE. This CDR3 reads CASSGLHHEKLFF. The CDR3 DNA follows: TGTGCCAGCAGCGGGTTACACCATGAAAAACTGTTTTTT.

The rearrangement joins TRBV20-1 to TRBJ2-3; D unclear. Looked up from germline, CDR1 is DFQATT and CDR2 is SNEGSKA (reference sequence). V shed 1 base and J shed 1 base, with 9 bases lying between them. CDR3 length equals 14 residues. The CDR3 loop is CSARGRLRTDTQYF. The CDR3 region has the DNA TGCAGTGCTAGAGGTCGGCTTCGCACAGATACGCAGTATTTT.

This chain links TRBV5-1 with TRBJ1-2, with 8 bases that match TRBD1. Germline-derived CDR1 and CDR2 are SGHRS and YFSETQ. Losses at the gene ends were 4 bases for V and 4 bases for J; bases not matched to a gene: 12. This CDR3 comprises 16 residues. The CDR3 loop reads CASSQLDRGAFYGYTF. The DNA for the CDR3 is TGCGCCAGCAGCCAGCTTGACAGGGGCGCGTTCTATGGCTACACCTTC.

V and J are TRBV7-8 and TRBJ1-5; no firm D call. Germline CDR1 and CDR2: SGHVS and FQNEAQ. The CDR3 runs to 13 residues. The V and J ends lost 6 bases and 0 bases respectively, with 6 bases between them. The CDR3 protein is CASSRHSNQPQHF. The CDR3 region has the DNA TGTGCCAGCAGTCGTCATAGCAATCAGCCCCAGCATTTT. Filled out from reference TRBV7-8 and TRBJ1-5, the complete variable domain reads GAGVSQSPRYKVAKRGQDVALRCDPISGHVSLFWYQQALGQGPEFLTYFQNEAQLDKSGLPSDRFFAERPEGSVSTLKIQRTQQEDSAVYLCASSRHSNQPQHFGDGTRLSIL.

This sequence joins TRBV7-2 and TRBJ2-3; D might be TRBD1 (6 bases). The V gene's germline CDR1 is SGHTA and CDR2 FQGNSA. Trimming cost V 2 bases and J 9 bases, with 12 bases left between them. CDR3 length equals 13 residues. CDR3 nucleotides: TGTGCCAGCAGCTTAAAGGGGGTGGGCACGCAGTATTTT. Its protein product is CASSLKGVGTQYF.

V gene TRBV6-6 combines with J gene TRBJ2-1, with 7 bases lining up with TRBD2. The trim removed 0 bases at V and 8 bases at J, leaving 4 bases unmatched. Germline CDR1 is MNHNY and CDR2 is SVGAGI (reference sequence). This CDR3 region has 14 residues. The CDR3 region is CASSYSTSVHEQFF. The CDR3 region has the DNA TGTGCCAGCAGTTACTCTACTAGCGTACATGAGCAGTTCTTC.

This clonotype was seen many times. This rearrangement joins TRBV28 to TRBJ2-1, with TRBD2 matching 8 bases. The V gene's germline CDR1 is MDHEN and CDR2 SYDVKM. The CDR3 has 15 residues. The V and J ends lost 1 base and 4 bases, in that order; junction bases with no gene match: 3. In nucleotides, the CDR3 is TGTGCCAGCAGTTTATCGGGACTAGGGTACAATGAGCAGTTCTTC. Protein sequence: CASSLSGLGYNEQFF.